This is a list of T cell receptor beta chains from one sample in a study of blood T cells in healthy people across ages. TCRdb passed the 5' RACE reads through MiXCR, listing each CDR3 protein once. The sample consists of over 600,000 distinct CDR3 sequences, 20% to 25% of them appearing once. The sample consisted of blood. These receptors originate from a man between 70 and 80 years old in good health. Each CDR3 is given without its conserved first and last residue. The order of the fields is CDR3 protein, J gene, V gene.

ASSPRTGGHEKLF	TRBJ1-4	TRBV18
SARDHRGLSSYNSPLH	TRBJ1-6	TRBV20-1
ASSQSPLNEKLF	TRBJ1-4	TRBV16
ASSRSTGHYYGYT	TRBJ1-2	TRBV16
ASSLFDREMNTEAF	TRBJ1-1	TRBV5-6
ASSSPSGRYEQY	TRBJ2-7	TRBV25-1
ASSLSSGYATYNEQF	TRBJ2-1	TRBV18
ASSAGASGNEQF	-	TRBV3-1
ASSIASGSEQY	TRBJ2-7	TRBV19
SARAYNEQF	TRBJ2-1	TRBV20-1
ASRPGQGLYEQY	TRBJ2-7	TRBV12-3/TRBV12-4
ASSVGRTGPYEQY	TRBJ2-7	TRBV9
ASSLAAAAGNTIY	TRBJ1-3	TRBV5-1
ASSHSGLSSNEQY	TRBJ2-7	TRBV4-1
AISGNSEIDTQY	TRBJ2-3	TRBV10-3
ASSLGMTSGSYEQY	-	TRBV7-8
SAREGANNEKLF	TRBJ1-4	TRBV20-1
ASSPRQGGHEQY	TRBJ2-7	TRBV6-5
ASSKARREYGKNIQY	TRBJ2-4	TRBV21-1
ASSTLQVGYGYT	TRBJ1-2	TRBV5-1
ASSELYSVETQY	TRBJ2-5	TRBV2
ASSVGGQITDTQY	TRBJ2-3	TRBV9
ASSTQGASTEAF	TRBJ1-1	TRBV9
ASSPSRENYNEQF	TRBJ2-1	TRBV7-9
ASSPTTVQSTYNEQF	TRBJ2-1	TRBV18
ASSDRTYEQY	TRBJ2-7	TRBV11-1
VVTPGVPYEQY	TRBJ2-7	TRBV10-3
ASSPGTREPIN	TRBJ2-7	TRBV7-2
AISRLETGELF	TRBJ2-2	TRBV10-3
ATGDGTGEAETQY	TRBJ2-5	TRBV24-1
ASSWTSQNIQY	TRBJ2-4	TRBV6-2/TRBV6-3
ATSDSRGKGNFEQY	TRBJ2-7	TRBV24-1
SASQLVSPDTQY	TRBJ2-3	TRBV20-1